This T cell receptor beta chain was recovered during a study of cytomegalovirus exposure and HLA in healthy donors. Study-wide results and caveats: There were over 150 TCR beta chains listed as cytomegalovirus-associated. Reports showed the classifier diagnosing cytomegalovirus status with high specificity and sensitivity. A few CMV-associated chains were confirmed in vitro to be specific for CMV antigens. Rarity characterized most TCR sequences, yet some public TCRs appeared in many donors.

Sequencing was performed with immunoSEQ multiplex PCR; in TCRdb, only in-frame clones are kept and a portion is missing. Of fewer than 150,000 clones in the sample, more than 85% were seen once. Details on this clone: What it recognizes is unknown.

The V and J ends lost 1 base and 4 bases respectively, with 15 bases between them. CDR3 length: 16 amino acids. Germline lookup yields CDR1 MGHDK and CDR2 SYGVNS. The J gene is TRBJ2-3, the V gene TRBV25-1, with no clear D. The source is a man between 18 and 35 years old in good health and CMV-seropositive. The material sequenced was PBMCs. The DNA of the CDR3 is TGTGCCAGCAGTGAATTTCCCTTGGCAGCGTCAGATACGCAGTATTTT. The encoded protein is CASSEFPLAASDTQYF.